The 9 T cell receptor beta chains reported below all come from one sample, sequenced in a study of human thymus T cells. The data were produced by immunoSEQ multiplex PCR, yet TCRdb's version contains in-frame clones alone and is incomplete. This sample yields tens of thousands of clones, of which nearly 95% are seen a single time; nearly 6% belongs to the top ten. Sequenced: blood. These receptors came from a boy in the first two years of life with a congenital heart defect but otherwise immunologically healthy.

The chain couples TRBV7-9 to TRBJ1-1, with D unclear. V was pared by 5 bases and J by 6 bases, with 13 bases between. The CDR3 is 13 amino acids. Per the germline V gene, CDR1 is SEHNR and CDR2 is FQNEAQ (reference sequence). The CDR3 loop reads CASSTPTESEAFF. CDR3 sequence (DNA): TGTGCCAGCAGCACCCCGACCGAATCTGAAGCTTTCTTT.

This clone has a single count. This chain connects TRBV5-1 to TRBJ2-3, with 10 bases identical to TRBD2. The germline CDR1 and CDR2 sequences are SGHRS and YFSETQ. CDR3 length equals 17 residues. J was trimmed by 2 bases and V by 2 bases; bases with no gene match: 8. The CDR3: CASSLKGTSVSTDTQYF. The CDR3 DNA is TGCGCCAGCAGCTTAAAAGGGACTAGCGTTTCCACAGATACGCAGTATTTT.

The rearrangement uses TRBV5-4 and TRBJ2-1, with TRBD2 identical over 7 bases. V shed 4 bases, J shed 0 bases, and the junction held 7 bases outside the gene matches. Germline loops: CDR1 SGHNT, CDR2 YYREEE (reference sequence). The CDR3 totals 16 residues. The CDR3 reads CASSRGSGTSYNEQFF. CDR3 DNA sequence: TGTGCCAGCAGCCGAGGGAGCGGGACCTCCTACAATGAGCAGTTCTTC.

The V gene is TRBV7-9, the J gene TRBJ2-5; D remains ambiguous. The CDR3 contains 16 residues. CDR1 and CDR2 (germline): SEHNR, FQNEAQ (reference sequence). With 2 bases removed from V and 6 bases from J, the gap between germline ends came to 19 bases. This chain's CDR3 is CASSLPRVGDRKTQYF. CDR3 in DNA: TGTGCCAGCAGCTTACCGCGCGTTGGGGATCGTAAGACCCAGTACTTC. The variable domain in full, completed from reference TRBV7-9 and TRBJ2-5, reads DTGVSQNPRHKITKRGQNVTFRCDPISEHNRLYWYRQTLGQGPEFLTYFQNEAQLEKSRLLSDRFSAERPKGSFSTLEIQRTEQGDSAMYLCASSLPRVGDRKTQYFGPGTRLLVL.

This clone was detected a few times. The chain combines TRBV30 with TRBJ1-2; TRBD1 agrees at 9 bases. Germline V CDR1 and CDR2: GTSNPN, SVGIG (reference sequence). The J segment lost 6 bases and the V segment lost 4 bases, leaving 6 bases of the junction unmatched. This CDR3 has 13 residues. The CDR3 protein is CAWTPQGAHGYTF. CDR3 coding DNA: TGTGCCTGGACCCCACAGGGGGCTCATGGCTACACCTTC.

This sequence joins TRBV27 and TRBJ2-5; the D is unclear. Germline CDR1 MNHEY, CDR2 SMNVEV (reference sequence). With 6 bases removed from V and 4 bases from J, the gap between germline ends came to 12 bases. This CDR3 region has 13 residues. CDR3 sequence reads: CASRGWGRETQYF. In nucleotides, the CDR3 is TGTGCCAGCAGAGGGTGGGGTCGAGAGACCCAGTACTTC.

The chain has TRBV7-9 and TRBJ2-4, with 7 bases that match TRBD1. The germline CDR1 and CDR2 sequences are SEHNR and FQNEAQ (reference sequence). The CDR3 sequence is 14 residues long. V was clipped by 3 bases and J by 4 bases; unmatched bases: 3. As DNA, the CDR3 is TGTGCCAGCAGCTTGAACAGGGGTAAAAACATTCAGTACTTC. This gives the protein CASSLNRGKNIQYF.

V is TRBV5-6 and J is TRBJ1-5; no clear D. V was cut by 2 bases and J by 9 bases, with 15 bases left in between. Germline values: CDR1 SGHDT, CDR2 YYEEEE. The CDR3 is 14 residues long. CDR3 region: CASSFSQSLWPQHF. The CDR3 DNA is TGTGCCAGCAGCTTTTCTCAGTCCCTCTGGCCCCAGCATTTT.

The gene calls are TRBV18 and TRBJ2-1, with 13 bases fitting TRBD2. CDR1 and CDR2 from the germline V gene are KGHSH and LQKENI. V gave up 3 bases and J gave up 3 bases; unmatched junction bases: 2. CDR3 length equals 16 residues. This chain's CDR3 is CASSPRTSGSYNEQFF. CDR3 nucleotide sequence: TGTGCCAGCTCACCCCGGACTAGCGGGAGCTACAATGAGCAGTTCTTC.